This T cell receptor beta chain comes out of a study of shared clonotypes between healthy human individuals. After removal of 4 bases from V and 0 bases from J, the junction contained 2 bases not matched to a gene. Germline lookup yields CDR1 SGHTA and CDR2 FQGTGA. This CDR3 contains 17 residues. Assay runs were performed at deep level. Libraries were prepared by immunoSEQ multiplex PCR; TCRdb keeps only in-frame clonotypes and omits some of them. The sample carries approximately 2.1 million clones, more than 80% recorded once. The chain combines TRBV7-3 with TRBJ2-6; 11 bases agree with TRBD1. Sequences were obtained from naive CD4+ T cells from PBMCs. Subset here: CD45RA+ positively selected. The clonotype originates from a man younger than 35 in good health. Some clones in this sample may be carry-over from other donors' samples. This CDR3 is CASSSGQGDSGANVLTF. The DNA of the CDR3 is TGTGCCAGCAGCTCGGGACAGGGGGACTCTGGGGCCAACGTCCTGACTTTC.